This T cell receptor (beta chain) was identified during a study of molecular identifiers for immune sequencing clone quantification. The study, taken as a whole, reports: Clones with over 20 RNA copies captured over 98% of effector molecules but under 1% of naive ones.

This clonotype turned up a few times. Its target is not known. Each CDR3 protein gets one entry after TCRdb re-called the PCR reads with MiXCR. The table includes approximately 680,000 distinct CDR3 sequences, roughly 23% detected once. Per germline, CDR1 LNHDA and CDR2 SQIVND (reference sequence). The CDR3 covers 12 residues. With V trimmed by 7 bases and J by 8 bases, 3 bases remained unmatched. This clonotype was sampled from a human donor in good health. Some libraries in this study had Jurkat cell RNA spiked in. This chain uses TRBV19 with TRBJ2-4; 9 bases fit TRBD1. Input material: naive CD8+ T cells from blood, with Jurkat cell RNA spiked in. The sample's subset: FACS-sorted CD8+CD4-CCR7+CD45RA+ naive T cells. CDR3 protein: CASNDRGYIQYF. CDR3 in DNA: TGTGCCAGTAACGACAGGGGGTACATTCAGTACTTC.